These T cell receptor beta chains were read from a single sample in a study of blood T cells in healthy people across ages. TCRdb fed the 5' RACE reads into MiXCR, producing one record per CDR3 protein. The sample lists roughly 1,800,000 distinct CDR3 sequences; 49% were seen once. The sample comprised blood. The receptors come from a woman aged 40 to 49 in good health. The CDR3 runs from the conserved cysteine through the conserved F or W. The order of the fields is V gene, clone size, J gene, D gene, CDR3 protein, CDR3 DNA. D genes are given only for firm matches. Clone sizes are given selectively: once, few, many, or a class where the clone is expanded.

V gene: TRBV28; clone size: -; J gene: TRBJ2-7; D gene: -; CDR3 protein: CASRNIGLSYEQYF; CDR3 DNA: TGTGCCAGCCGAAATATAGGGCTCTCCTACGAGCAGTACTTC
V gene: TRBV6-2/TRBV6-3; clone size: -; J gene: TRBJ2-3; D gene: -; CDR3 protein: CASCIHRDPFGSDTQYF; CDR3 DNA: TGTGCCAGTTGCATACACCGGGACCCCTTTGGTTCAGATACGCAGTATTTT
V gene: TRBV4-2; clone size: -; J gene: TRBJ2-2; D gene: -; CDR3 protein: CASSPQGLTLNTGELFF; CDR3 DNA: TGTGCCAGCAGCCCCCAGGGGCTGACATTGAACACCGGGGAGCTGTTTTTT
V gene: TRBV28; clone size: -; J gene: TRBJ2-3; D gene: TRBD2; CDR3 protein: CASSYRGVTDTQYF; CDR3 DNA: TGTGCCAGCAGCTATCGGGGGGTCACAGATACGCAGTATTTT
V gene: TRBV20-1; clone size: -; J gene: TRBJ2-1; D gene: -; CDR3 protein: CSARPPNEQFF; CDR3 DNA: TGCAGTGCTAGACCGCCTAATGAGCAGTTCTTC
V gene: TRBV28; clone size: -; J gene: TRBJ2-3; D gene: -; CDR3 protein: CASSPPWGEGIQDTQYF; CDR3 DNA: TGTGCCAGCAGTCCACCCTGGGGGGAAGGAATTCAAGATACGCAGTATTTT
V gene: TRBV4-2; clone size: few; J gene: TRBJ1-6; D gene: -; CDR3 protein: CASSQDLRGGYNSPLHF; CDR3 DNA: TGTGCCAGCAGCCAAGACTTACGGGGAGGATATAATTCACCCCTCCACTTT
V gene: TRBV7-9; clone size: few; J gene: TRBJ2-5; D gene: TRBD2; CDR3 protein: CASSSRGESGTQYF; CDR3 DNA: TGTGCCAGCAGCTCCCGGGGGGAGTCGGGGACCCAGTACTTC
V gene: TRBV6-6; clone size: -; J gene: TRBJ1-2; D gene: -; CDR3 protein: CASSYSENYGCTF; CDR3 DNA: TGTGCCAGCAGTTACTCAGAAAACTATGGCTGCACCTTC
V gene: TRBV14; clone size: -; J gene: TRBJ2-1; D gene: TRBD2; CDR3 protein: CASSQVLSGGALDEQFF; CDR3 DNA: TGTGCCAGCAGCCAAGTCCTCAGCGGGGGGGCCTTGGATGAGCAGTTCTTC
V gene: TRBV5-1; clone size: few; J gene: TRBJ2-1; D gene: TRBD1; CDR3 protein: CASSSPANRGRGEQFF; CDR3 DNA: TGCGCCAGCAGCTCCCCCGCAAACAGGGGTAGGGGTGAGCAGTTCTTC
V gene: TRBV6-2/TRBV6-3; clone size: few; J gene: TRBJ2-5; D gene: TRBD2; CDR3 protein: CASSFREERDYALEQYF; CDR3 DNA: TGTGCCAGCAGTTTTCGCGAGGAAAGGGACTACGCGTTGGAGCAGTACTTC
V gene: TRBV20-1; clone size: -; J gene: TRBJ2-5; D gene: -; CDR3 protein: CSARDGGGGTGETQYF; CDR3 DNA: TGCAGTGCTAGAGATGGGGGCGGGGGTACGGGGGAGACCCAGTACTTC
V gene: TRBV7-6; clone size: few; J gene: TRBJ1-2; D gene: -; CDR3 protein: CASSARDNYGYTF; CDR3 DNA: TGTGCCAGCAGCGCCCGGGACAACTATGGCTACACCTTC
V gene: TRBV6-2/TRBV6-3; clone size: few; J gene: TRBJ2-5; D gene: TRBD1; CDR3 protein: CASSRRQGPQETQYF; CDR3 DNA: TGTGCCAGCAGTCGCCGACAGGGGCCCCAAGAGACCCAGTACTTC
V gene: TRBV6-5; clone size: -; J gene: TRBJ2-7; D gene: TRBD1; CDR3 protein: CASRTGTGGMTYEQYF; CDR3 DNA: TGTGCCAGCAGAACAGGGACAGGGGGGATGACCTACGAGCAGTACTTC
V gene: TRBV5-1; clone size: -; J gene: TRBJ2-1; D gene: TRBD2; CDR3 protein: CASSRRPSGAVYEQFF; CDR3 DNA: TGCGCCAGCAGCCGCCGCCCTAGCGGGGCGGTGTATGAGCAGTTCTTC
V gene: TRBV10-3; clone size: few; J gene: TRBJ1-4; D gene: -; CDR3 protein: CATGRPEEEKLFF; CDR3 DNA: TGTGCCACGGGGCGTCCCGAGGAGGAAAAACTGTTTTTT
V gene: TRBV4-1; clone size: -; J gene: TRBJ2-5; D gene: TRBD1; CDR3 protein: CASSPRDRGTLETQYF; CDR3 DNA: TGCGCCAGCAGCCCCCGGGACAGGGGTACGTTGGAGACCCAGTACTTC
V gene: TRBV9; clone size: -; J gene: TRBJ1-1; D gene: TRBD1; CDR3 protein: CASSLETGTDTEAFF; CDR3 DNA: TGTGCCAGCAGCCTAGAGACAGGGACGGACACTGAAGCTTTCTTT
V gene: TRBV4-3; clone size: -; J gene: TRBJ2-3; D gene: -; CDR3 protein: CASSQEYHKAVTDTQYF; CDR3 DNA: TGCGCCAGCAGCCAAGAGTACCATAAAGCTGTCACAGATACGCAGTATTTT
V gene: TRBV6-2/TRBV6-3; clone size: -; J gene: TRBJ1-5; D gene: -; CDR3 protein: CASGWGASNQPQHF; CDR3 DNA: TGTGCCAGCGGCTGGGGGGCAAGCAATCAGCCCCAGCATTTT
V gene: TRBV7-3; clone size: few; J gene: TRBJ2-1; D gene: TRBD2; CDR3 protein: CASSSLAGSGGEQFF; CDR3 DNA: TGTGCCAGCAGCTCACTAGCGGGGTCAGGGGGTGAGCAGTTCTTC